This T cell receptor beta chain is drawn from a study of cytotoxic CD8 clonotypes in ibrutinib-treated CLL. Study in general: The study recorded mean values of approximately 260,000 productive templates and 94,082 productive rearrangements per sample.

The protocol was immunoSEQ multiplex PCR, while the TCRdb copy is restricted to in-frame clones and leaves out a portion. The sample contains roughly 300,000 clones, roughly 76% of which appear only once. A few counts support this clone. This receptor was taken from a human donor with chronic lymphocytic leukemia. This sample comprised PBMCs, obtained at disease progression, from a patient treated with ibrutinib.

The CDR3 sequence is CASSVGSGSTHEQYF. In nucleotides, the CDR3 is TGTGCCAGCAGCGTAGGTAGCGGGAGTACCCACGAGCAGTACTTC. The genes are TRBV9 and TRBJ2-7; 9 nucleotides match TRBD2. The trim removed 0 bases at V and 5 bases at J, leaving 6 bases unmatched. Germline V lookup: CDR1 SGDLS, CDR2 YYNGEE. The CDR3 totals 15 residues. Full variable domain (rest looked up from reference TRBV9 and TRBJ2-7): DSGVTQTPKHLITATGQRVTLRCSPRSGDLSVYWYQQSLDQGLQFLIQYYNGEERAKGNILERFSAQQFPDLHSELNLSSLELGDSALYFCASSVGSGSTHEQYFGPGTRLTVT.